One sample yielded the 20 T cell receptor beta chains listed below, sequenced in a study of cytomegalovirus exposure and HLA in healthy donors. It was with 60 Vbeta and 13 Jbeta primers that the PCR ran. Here immunoSEQ multiplex PCR was the method, and the copy in TCRdb shows in-frame clones only, minus some. The data show some 70,000 clones, roughly four fifths seen once. Sequencing was carried out using PBMCs. The receptors here all came from a man aged 50 to 59 in good health and CMV-seronegative.

The chain couples TRBV12-5 to TRBJ2-3, with D unclear. CDR1 LGHNT and CDR2 FRNRAP come from the germline V gene. The V and J ends lost 5 bases and 6 bases respectively, with 12 bases between them. The CDR3 covers 13 residues. CDR3 DNA: TGTGCTAGTGGTATGGGGTTAGCCGATACGCAGTATTTT. This translates into CASGMGLADTQYF.

The CDR3 loop reads CASSPRTVNTEAFF. The CDR3 nucleotides read TGTGCCAGCAGCCCACGGACAGTGAACACTGAAGCTTTCTTT. The chain is built from TRBV7-8 and TRBJ1-1, with TRBD1 as a possible D gene (6 bases). The CDR3 runs to 14 residues. Germline loops: CDR1 SGHVS, CDR2 FQNEAQ. The V gene lost 5 bases and the J gene lost 0 bases, with 10 bases spanning the gap.

This clone appeared a single time. This sequence joins TRBV10-3 and TRBJ2-2; D may be TRBD1 (6 bases). Trimming removed 8 bases at V and 8 bases at J, with 12 bases between. This CDR3 region has 12 residues. Germline lookup yields CDR1 ENHRY and CDR2 SYGVKD. CDR3 in amino acids: CAISAGVGELFF. CDR3 coding DNA: TGTGCCATCTCTGCAGGGGTAGGGGAGCTGTTTTTT.

The chain recombines TRBV10-3 with TRBJ2-3, with D unresolved. Germline CDR1 ENHRY, CDR2 SYGVKD. V was cut by 8 bases and J by 1 base, with 10 bases left in between. There are 13 residues in the CDR3. CDR3 in DNA: TGTGCCATCTCTAGGCTTGGCACAGATACGCAGTATTTT. Encoded protein: CAISRLGTDTQYF.

This chain joins TRBV7-8 and TRBJ1-4; 9 nucleotides match TRBD1. Germline trimming cut 5 bases from V and 7 bases from J; bases unmatched to any gene: 8. The CDR3 loop spans 15 amino acids. Germline CDR1 is SGHVS and CDR2 is FQNEAQ. DNA for the CDR3: TGTGCCAGCAGCCTACAGACAGGGGGTGCTGAAAAACTGTTTTTT. It is translated as CASSLQTGGAEKLFF. The variable domain in full, with the rest retrieved from reference TRBV7-8 and TRBJ1-4, is GAGVSQSPRYKVAKRGQDVALRCDPISGHVSLFWYQQALGQGPEFLTYFQNEAQLDKSGLPSDRFFAERPEGSVSTLKIQRTQQEDSAVYLCASSLQTGGAEKLFFGSGTQLSVL.

The CDR3 coding sequence is TGCGCCAGGGGGGAGGGGACGACTGAATATGGCTACACCTTC. Protein: CARGEGTTEYGYTF. This chain links TRBV10-1 with TRBJ1-2, with D possibly being TRBD1 (5 bases). The CDR3 is 14 residues long. V shed 9 bases and J shed 5 bases, with 19 bases lying between them. Germline-derived CDR1 and CDR2 are WNHNN and SYGVQD (reference sequence).

This clone was detected only a few times. This rearrangement joins TRBV11-2 to TRBJ2-5, with 9 bases matching TRBD2. Trimming at V came to 2 bases and at J to 2 bases, leaving 3 bases not matched to a gene. Germline V CDR1 and CDR2: SGHAT, FQNNGV. The CDR3 contains 15 residues. The CDR3 spells CASSLLAGRQETQYF. The DNA for the CDR3 is TGTGCCAGCAGCTTACTAGCGGGGCGACAAGAGACCCAGTACTTC.

This clone was found once. The J gene is TRBJ1-1, the V gene TRBV7-9; D gene unclear. The CDR3 has 14 amino acids. CDR1 and CDR2 (germline): SEHNR, FQNEAQ (reference sequence). With 4 bases removed from V and 4 bases from J, the gap between germline ends came to 13 bases. CDR3 nucleotide sequence: TGTGCCAGCAGCTCATCCCATGAGGGCACTGAAGCTTTCTTT. The encoded protein is CASSSSHEGTEAFF.

The V gene is TRBV6-1, the J gene TRBJ1-2; the match to TRBD1 covers 9 bases. The germline gives CDR1 MNHNS, CDR2 SASEGT. CDR3 size: 15 residues. The V gene end was trimmed by 7 bases and the J gene end by 8 bases; junction bases not matched to a gene: 14. The CDR3 DNA is TGTGCCAGCATACCCAGACAGGGGGAGTCTAGGGGCTACACCTTC. Translated, it gives CASIPRQGESRGYTF.

The chain links TRBV5-1 to TRBJ2-4; D is perhaps TRBD1 (5 bases). CDR1 and CDR2 (germline): SGHRS, YFSETQ. This CDR3 spans 18 amino acids. Trimming took off 1 base at V and 0 bases at J, with 17 bases between the two ends. The CDR3 is CASSLLPMQGVAKNIQYF. The DNA of the CDR3 is TGCGCCAGCAGCTTGCTCCCTATGCAGGGCGTAGCCAAAAACATTCAGTACTTC.

The J gene is TRBJ1-1, the V gene TRBV2; 7 positions match TRBD1. The CDR3 has 15 residues. Germline CDR1 is SNHLY and CDR2 is FYNNEI. V shed 5 bases and J 1 base; nucleotides not matched to a gene: 7. The CDR3 region is CASSPDSGGNTEAFF. Written as DNA, the CDR3 is TGTGCCAGCAGTCCAGACTCAGGGGGGAACACTGAAGCTTTCTTT.

The chain combines TRBV30 with TRBJ1-2; 11 bases line up with TRBD1. The V gene's germline CDR1 is GTSNPN and CDR2 SVGIG (reference sequence). CDR3 length: 14 residues. V gave up 5 bases and J gave up 5 bases; unmatched junction bases: 7. The CDR3 spells CAWGTRDRGYGYTF. The CDR3 DNA is TGTGCCTGGGGAACCCGGGACAGGGGGTATGGCTACACCTTC.

This clone was recorded only once. This chain connects TRBV10-3 to TRBJ2-7, with 15 positions matching TRBD2. J was trimmed by 11 bases and V by 4 bases; bases with no gene match: 18. This CDR3 comprises 18 residues. CDR1 ENHRY and CDR2 SYGVKD come from the germline V gene. The CDR3 DNA follows: TGTGCCATCAGTGTACAGGGAAGTGGGACTAGCGGGAGGCCCCCTGAGTACTTC. Its translation: CAISVQGSGTSGRPPEYF.

The V and J genes are TRBV19 and TRBJ1-1; TRBD1 matches at 9 bases. V was pared by 9 bases and J by 0 bases, with 5 bases of the junction left unmatched. The CDR3 runs to 14 residues. The germline V gene has CDR1 LNHDA and CDR2 SQIVND (reference sequence). The CDR3 nucleotides read TGTGCCAGCCAACGGGACAGGGTGAACACTGAAGCTTTCTTT. Protein product: CASQRDRVNTEAFF.

The rearrangement links TRBV4-1 to TRBJ1-2; D is uncertain. Germline-derived CDR1 and CDR2 are MGHRA and YSYEKL. CDR3 size: 15 residues. The V end was cut by 1 base, the J end by 5 bases, with 14 bases between. The CDR3 DNA follows: TGCGCCAGCAGCCAAGGCGGGGTGGTTGGATATGGCTACACCTTC. Amino acids: CASSQGGVVGYGYTF.

This clone has more than one count but fewer than ten. This chain connects TRBV2 to TRBJ2-2; D ambiguous. Germline-derived CDR1 and CDR2 are SNHLY and FYNNEI. Trimming stripped 7 bases from V and 8 bases from J, with 8 bases between. The CDR3 length is 11 residues. CDR3 in DNA: TGTGCCAGCAACGAGAGGGGGGAGCTGTTTTTT. This translates into CASNERGELFF.

J is TRBJ2-3 and V is TRBV29-1; the D is unclear. CDR1 is SQVTM, CDR2 ANQGSEA, per germline. CDR3 length equals 12 residues. This CDR3 reads CSGETVTDTQYF. The CDR3 DNA reads TGCAGTGGTGAGACTGTCACAGATACGCAGTATTTT.

The chain is built from TRBV30 and TRBJ2-3, with D possibly TRBD2 on 6 matching bases. CDR3 length: 14 amino acids. Trimming took 2 bases from V and 3 from J, leaving 12 bases between them. Germline V gene sequence: CDR1 GTSNPN, CDR2 SVGIG (reference sequence). The CDR3 region is CAWSTGVKTDTQYF. CDR3 sequence (DNA): TGTGCCTGGAGTACGGGAGTTAAGACAGATACGCAGTATTTT.

The genes are TRBV6-1 and TRBJ2-6, with D maybe TRBD2 (6 bases). There are 15 residues in the CDR3. V was pared by 6 bases and J by 0 bases, with 9 bases between. Germline V gene lookup returns CDR1 MNHNS and CDR2 SASEGT. Written as DNA, the CDR3 is TGTGCCAGCAGGTCCGGGGGCTCTGGGGCCAACGTCCTGACTTTC. Amino acids: CASRSGGSGANVLTF.

V usage is TRBV27 and J usage is TRBJ1-1, with D possibly being TRBD1 (6 bases). Between the trimmed V and J ends, which lost 4 bases and 1 base, there was a span of 7 bases. This CDR3 is built from 13 residues. Per germline, CDR1 MNHEY and CDR2 SMNVEV (reference sequence). The CDR3 coding sequence is TGTGCCAGCAGTTCACAGGGGAACACTGAAGCTTTCTTT. Its translation is CASSSQGNTEAFF.